This TCR beta chain was recovered during a study of T cells in severe cutaneous drug reactions (dated by TCRdb to about 2019). Notes on the research overall: Between 2011 and 2018, patients were recruited from Taiwan, Thailand and a European registry network. Only patients with a probable or definite SJS/TEN or DRESS diagnosis by RegiSCAR criteria were enrolled. The Naranjo algorithm and the ALDEN drug causality algorithm were used to identify the culprit drug. Biological samples, such as blister fluids/cells and PBMC, were collected from patients during the acute or recovery stage. The study combined bulk TCR sequencing with single-cell sequencing, quantitative PCR validation, functional assays and transgenic mouse experiments. The libraries were made with iRepertoire multiplex PCR, and the authors referred to a comparison in which iRepertoire and 5' RACE methods, with or without UMI, captured abundant clonotypes to a similar degree. Findings and caveats that apply to the study as a whole: The authors noted that whether the public TCR generalizes to SJS/TEN caused by other drugs still needs further study. A strong increase in TRBV12-4 usage was observed in CBZ-SJS/TEN patients, with averages of 30% to 35% in blister cells and about 5% in PBMC. All seven CBZ-SJS/TEN blister samples contained a public TCRbeta CDR3 (mean about 13%), which was undetectable or scarce in tolerant-control and healthy-donor PBMC.

The CDR3 runs 17 residues from the cysteine to the phenylalanine. The record lacks a DNA sequence. The germline V gene encodes CDR1 LNHDA and CDR2 SQIVND (reference sequence). For both bulk and single-cell sequencing, libraries were prepared with the iRepertoire multiplex PCR system using TCR subtype-specific primers. Multiplex PCR with primers targeting V, D and J gene regions was used to generate bulk TCR beta libraries. Each sample contributed roughly 90-550 ng of RNA as input for preparing the bulk TCR library. An Illumina MiSeq was used to sequence bulk TCR beta amplicons. The original methods were these. Quality control steps removed sample misassignments and low-quality sequencing reads. CDR3 was defined as the amino acids between the V-gene Y[YFLI]C motif and the J-segment [FW]GXGT motif. The IMGT database was followed for TRBV and TRBJ gene assignments and CDR3 clonotypes. For each sample, TRBV expression was normalized against the mean for the same gene in PBMC from under 50 healthy donors. Following reprocessing of the reads by TCRdb, the data hold one row per CDR3 protein sequence and no DNA is available. The V and J calls here are based on TCRdb, not the publication. The sample has 5,000 to 7,500 distinct CDR3 sequences on record. In total, the top ten clones hold approximately 31% of the sample.

Sequenced donors were patients with carbamazepine-induced Stevens-Johnson syndrome or toxic epidermal necrolysis (CBZ-SJS/TEN). Patients with drug-induced severe cutaneous adverse reactions had T cell receptor repertoires profiled by next-generation sequencing to look for drug-specific clonotypes. RNA was isolated from either blister cells of skin lesions or peripheral blood mononuclear cells. A word on this clonotype: It lacks a known antigen.

The V and J genes are TRBV19 and TRBJ2-1. The receptor was derived from a human donor with toxic epidermal necrolysis, a severe cutaneous drug reaction. Sample: cells from a skin blister. According to the study, the label for this sample's cell subset or site signals: unsorted cells from skin lesion blisters. The encoded CDR3 is CASSTYYDRKYRDEQFF.